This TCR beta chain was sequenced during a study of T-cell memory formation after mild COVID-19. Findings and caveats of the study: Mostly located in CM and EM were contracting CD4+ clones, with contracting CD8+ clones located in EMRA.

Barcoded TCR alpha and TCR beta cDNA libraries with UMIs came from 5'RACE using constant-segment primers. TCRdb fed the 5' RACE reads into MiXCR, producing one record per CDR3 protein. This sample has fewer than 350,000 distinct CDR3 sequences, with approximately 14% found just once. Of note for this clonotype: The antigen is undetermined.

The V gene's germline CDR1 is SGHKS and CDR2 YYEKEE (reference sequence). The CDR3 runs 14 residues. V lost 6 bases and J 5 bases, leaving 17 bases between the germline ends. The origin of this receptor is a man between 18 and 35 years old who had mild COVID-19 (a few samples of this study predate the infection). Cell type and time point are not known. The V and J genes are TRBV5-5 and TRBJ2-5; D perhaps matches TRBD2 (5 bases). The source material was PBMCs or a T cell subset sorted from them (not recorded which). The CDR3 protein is CASMPLPGSETQYF. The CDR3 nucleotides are TGTGCCAGCATGCCTCTCCCGGGGTCGGAGACCCAGTACTTC.